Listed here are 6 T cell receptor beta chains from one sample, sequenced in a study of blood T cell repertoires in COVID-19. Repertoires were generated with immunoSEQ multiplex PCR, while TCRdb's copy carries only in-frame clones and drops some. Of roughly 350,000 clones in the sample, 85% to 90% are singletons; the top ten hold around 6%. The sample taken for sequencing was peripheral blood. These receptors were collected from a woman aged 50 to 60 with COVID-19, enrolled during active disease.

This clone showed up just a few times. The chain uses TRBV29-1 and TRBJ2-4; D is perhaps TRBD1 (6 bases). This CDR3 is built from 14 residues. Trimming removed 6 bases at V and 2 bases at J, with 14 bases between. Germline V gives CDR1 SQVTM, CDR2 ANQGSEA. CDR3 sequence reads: CSVLQGSPKNIQYF. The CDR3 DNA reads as TGCAGCGTCCTACAGGGCTCGCCCAAAAACATTCAGTACTTC.

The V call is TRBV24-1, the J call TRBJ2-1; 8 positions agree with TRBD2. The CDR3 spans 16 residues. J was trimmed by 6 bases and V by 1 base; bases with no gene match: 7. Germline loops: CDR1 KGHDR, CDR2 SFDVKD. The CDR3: CATSDFATSVSNEQFF. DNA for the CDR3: TGTGCCACCAGTGATTTTGCGACTAGCGTATCCAATGAGCAGTTCTTC.

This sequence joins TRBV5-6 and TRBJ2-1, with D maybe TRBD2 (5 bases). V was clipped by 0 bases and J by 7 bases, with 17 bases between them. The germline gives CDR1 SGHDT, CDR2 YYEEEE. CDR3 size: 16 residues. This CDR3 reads CASSLVGAAVANEQFF. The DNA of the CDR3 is TGTGCCAGCAGCTTGGTGGGAGCAGCCGTTGCGAATGAGCAGTTCTTC.

The CDR3 reads CASSDQTGYLGYTF. The CDR3 region has the DNA TGTGCCAGCAGTGACCAGACAGGGTATCTTGGCTACACCTTC. V gene TRBV25-1 combines with J gene TRBJ1-2; 7 bases line up with TRBD1. The CDR3 length is 14 residues. V lost 3 bases, J lost 7 bases, and 8 bases stayed unmatched. Germline V gene sequence: CDR1 MGHDK, CDR2 SYGVNS.

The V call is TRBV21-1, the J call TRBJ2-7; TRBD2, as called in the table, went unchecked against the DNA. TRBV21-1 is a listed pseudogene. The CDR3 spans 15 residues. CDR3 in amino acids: CASSTLTSGSDEQYF. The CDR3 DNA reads TGTGCCAGCAGCACCCTGACTAGCGGGAGTGACGAGCAGTACTTC.

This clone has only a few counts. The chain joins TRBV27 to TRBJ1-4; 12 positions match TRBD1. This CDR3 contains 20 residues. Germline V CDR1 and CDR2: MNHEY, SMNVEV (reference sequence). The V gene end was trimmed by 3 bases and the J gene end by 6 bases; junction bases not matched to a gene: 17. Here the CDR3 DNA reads TGTGCCAGCAGTTTCCGTACCACCGGGACAGGGGGCTTGATGTATGAAAAACTGTTTTTT. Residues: CASSFRTTGTGGLMYEKLFF.